These 3 T cell receptor beta chains originate from one sample sequenced in a study of T cell responses to AZD1222 COVID-19 vaccine. Method: immunoSEQ multiplex PCR; TCRdb's copy keeps in-frame clones and lacks some. The table lists around 99,000 clones, about 88% of them singletons. The specimen was peripheral blood, collected on day 0 of AZD1222 vaccination. These receptors originate from an adult in good health.

The V call is TRBV11-2, the J call TRBJ2-5, with D maybe TRBD1 (5 bases). Germline V gene data show CDR1 as SGHAT and CDR2 as FQNNGV. Trimming took 7 bases from V and 5 from J, leaving 14 bases between them. The CDR3 covers 13 residues. The CDR3 sequence: CASTIGVGETQYF. The CDR3 bases are TGTGCCAGCACAATAGGGGTGGGGGAGACCCAGTACTTC.

CDR3 nucleotide sequence: TGTGCCAGCAGCTTAATGGGGGCTAATTCACCCCTCCACTTT. It encodes CASSLMGANSPLHF. V usage is TRBV11-2 and J usage is TRBJ1-6; tentatively, D is TRBD1 (6 bases). CDR3 length: 14 residues. Germline values: CDR1 SGHAT, CDR2 FQNNGV. Trimming took 2 bases from V and 6 from J, leaving 8 bases between them.

V and J are TRBV27 and TRBJ1-2; D unclear. Germline loops: CDR1 MNHEY, CDR2 SMNVEV (reference sequence). V lost 6 bases and J 0 bases, leaving 11 bases between the germline ends. The CDR3 totals 14 residues. In nucleotides, the CDR3 is TGTGCCAGCAGCTGGGAGGGCGCTAACTATGGCTACACCTTC. Encoded protein: CASSWEGANYGYTF.